The clone carrying this TCR beta chain was seen more than once but under ten times. Its specificity is unknown. MiXCR, applied by TCRdb to the 5' RACE reads, yields one record per CDR3 protein. The sample lists around 130,000 distinct CDR3 sequences; 15% to 20% were seen once. This entry belongs to a study of T-cell memory formation after mild COVID-19. The CDR3 runs to 14 residues. The V end was cut by 2 bases, the J end by 4 bases, with 11 bases between. Study-level results: The study found contracting CD4+ clones mainly in CM and EM and contracting CD8+ clones in EMRA. Within pre-infection memory, some responding clones were found, suggesting cross-reactive memory joined.

V usage is TRBV12-3 or TRBV12-4 and J usage is TRBJ2-5, with a possible D match to TRBD2 (6 bases). The TCR originated in a man between 18 and 29 years old who had mild COVID-19 (a few samples of this study predate the infection). Cell type and time point are not known. Source material: PBMCs or a T cell subset sorted from them (not recorded which). CDR3 loop: CASSLMTSAETQYF. CDR3 DNA: TGTGCCAGCAGTTTAATGACTAGTGCAGAGACCCAGTACTTC.